The 22 T cell receptor beta chains presented below share a single source sample, sequenced in a study of blood T cell repertoires in COVID-19. The repertoire was sequenced with immunoSEQ multiplex PCR; TCRdb's copy has only in-frame clones and lacks some. Of about 110,000 clones detected, more than 70% appear once; the ten largest clones hold under 9%. The material sequenced was peripheral blood. The receptors shown here come from a woman between 65 and 79 years old who had recovered from COVID-19.

This clone was recorded once. This chain links TRBV7-2 with TRBJ1-4, with D unclear. The CDR3 is 11 residues long. Deletions cut 1 base from V and 10 bases from J, with 4 bases between. Germline assignment: CDR1 SGHTA and CDR2 FQGNSA. The CDR3 protein is CASSLGGKLFF. CDR3 DNA sequence: TGTGCCAGCAGCTTAGGCGGAAAACTGTTTTTT.

The rearrangement uses TRBV7-2 and TRBJ2-1; 8 bases align to TRBD2. CDR3 length: 15 amino acids. After removal of 5 bases from V and 4 bases from J, the junction contained 7 bases not matched to a gene. From germline, CDR1 is SGHTA and CDR2 FQGNSA. CDR3 sequence: CASSPLPGGYNEQFF. The CDR3 DNA reads TGTGCCAGCAGCCCTCTTCCGGGGGGGTACAATGAGCAGTTCTTC.

The chain recombines TRBV7-2 with TRBJ1-1; tentative D call: TRBD1 (5 bases). The CDR3 runs 13 residues. Trimming took 5 bases from V and 5 from J, leaving 12 bases between them. Germline lookup yields CDR1 SGHTA and CDR2 FQGNSA. As DNA, the CDR3 is TGTGCCAGCAGCGGGGCCTCACGGACTGAAGCTTTCTTT. Its protein is CASSGASRTEAFF.

The rearrangement links TRBV7-2 to TRBJ1-6, with D perhaps TRBD1 (6 bases). V was shortened by 5 bases and J by 7 bases, with 15 bases between the two germline ends. The CDR3 runs 15 residues. Germline CDR1 and CDR2: SGHTA and FQGNSA. The CDR3 DNA reads TGTGCCAGCAGCCGGGTGACAGGCACAAATTCACCCCTCCACTTT. Protein: CASSRVTGTNSPLHF.

The CDR3 DNA reads TGTGCCAGCAGTTTGCAGGGGACGGGAGATACGCAGTATTTT. This sequence encodes CASSLQGTGDTQYF. The chain has TRBV6-2 or TRBV6-3 and TRBJ2-3, with D perhaps TRBD1 (6 bases). Trimming shortened V by 4 bases and J by 5 bases, and 13 bases separated the two germline ends. Looked up from germline, CDR1 is MNHEY and CDR2 is SVGEGT. This CDR3 has 14 amino acids.

The chain carries TRBV4-1 and TRBJ2-7; maybe TRBD2 (6 bases). The V gene's germline CDR1 is MGHRA and CDR2 YSYEKL. The CDR3 totals 14 residues. V shed 0 bases and J shed 3 bases, with 9 bases lying between them. CDR3 in amino acids: CASSQEQTSYEQYF. DNA for the CDR3: TGCGCCAGCAGCCAAGAGCAGACTAGCTACGAGCAGTACTTC.

The chain recombines TRBV3-1 (or the pseudogene TRBV3-2) with TRBJ2-1; no reliable D call. The CDR3 is 14 residues long. The V gene lost 0 bases and the J gene lost 6 bases, with 9 bases spanning the gap. Per the germline V gene, CDR1 is LGHDT and CDR2 is YNNKEL (reference sequence). CDR3 in DNA: TGTGCCAGCAGCCAAGAGGGCGCATCCAATGAGCAGTTCTTC. It specifies CASSQEGASNEQFF.

V gene TRBV5-1 combines with J gene TRBJ2-5, with a weak D call TRBD1 (5 bases). This CDR3 comprises 14 residues. The germline V gene has CDR1 SGHRS and CDR2 YFSETQ. V lost 0 bases, J lost 1 base, and 7 bases lay in between. CDR3 residues: CASSLGGPQETQYF. The CDR3 DNA is TGCGCCAGCAGCTTGGGGGGCCCCCAAGAGACCCAGTACTTC.

V is TRBV19 and J is TRBJ2-5; D might be TRBD2 (6 bases). This CDR3 contains 11 residues. Trimming took 3 bases from V and 10 from J, leaving 9 bases between them. The germline gives CDR1 LNHDA, CDR2 SQIVND (reference sequence). CDR3 loop: CASSIGGVQYF. In DNA, the CDR3 is TGTGCCAGTAGTATTGGAGGGGTCCAGTACTTC.

This chain connects TRBV7-3 to TRBJ2-1; 10 bases line up with TRBD2. V lost 1 base to trimming and J lost 12 bases; unmatched junction nucleotides: 9. From germline, CDR1 is SGHTA and CDR2 FQGTGA. This CDR3 has 15 residues. The CDR3 spells CASSLRTSGAPWQFF. CDR3 in DNA: TGTGCCAGCAGCTTAAGAACTAGCGGGGCCCCTTGGCAGTTCTTC.

This sequence joins TRBV11-3 and TRBJ2-5; 9 bases map to TRBD1. The germline V gene has CDR1 SGHNT and CDR2 YENEEA. With V trimmed by 5 bases and J by 2 bases, 3 bases remained unmatched. This CDR3 spans 14 amino acids. In nucleotides, the CDR3 is TGTGCCAGCAGCCTTGGGACAGGGCAAGAGACCCAGTACTTC. Its translation: CASSLGTGQETQYF.

This chain connects TRBV30 to TRBJ2-7, with D possibly TRBD1 on 5 matching bases. Trimming cost V 2 bases and J 2 bases, with 13 bases left between them. Looked up from germline, CDR1 is GTSNPN and CDR2 is SVGIG (reference sequence). The CDR3 spans 14 residues. The CDR3 sequence: CAWSSRVPPYEQYF. The CDR3 DNA sequence: TGTGCCTGGAGTAGCAGGGTACCCCCCTACGAGCAGTACTTC.

V gene TRBV5-1 combines with J gene TRBJ2-5; 8 bases align to TRBD1. The V gene end was trimmed by 4 bases and the J gene end by 3 bases; junction bases not matched to a gene: 8. Germline V gives CDR1 SGHRS, CDR2 YFSETQ. The CDR3 runs 15 residues. The CDR3 loop is CASSAGPGQEETQYF. The CDR3 bases are TGCGCCAGCAGCGCAGGACCGGGACAGGAAGAGACCCAGTACTTC.

The genes are TRBV28 and TRBJ2-5; D gene ambiguous. Trimming took off 7 bases at V and 5 bases at J, with 8 bases between the two ends. This CDR3 contains 11 residues. Germline lookup yields CDR1 MDHEN and CDR2 SYDVKM. The CDR3 here is CASKVEETQYF. The CDR3 nucleotides read TGTGCCAGCAAGGTGGAGGAGACCCAGTACTTC.

This chain uses TRBV24-1 with TRBJ1-6; possible D gene TRBD1, 6 bases. V was pared by 9 bases and J by 8 bases, with 13 bases between. In germline, CDR1 is KGHDR, CDR2 SFDVKD. The CDR3 length is 13 residues. The CDR3 DNA is TGTGCCACCCAGGGGCTTTCGGATTCACCCCTCCACTTT. Translating it yields CATQGLSDSPLHF.

The V gene is TRBV10-3, the J gene TRBJ1-5, with D perhaps matching TRBD1 (5 bases). Trimming took off 2 bases at V and 2 bases at J, with 10 bases between the two ends. CDR1 is ENHRY and CDR2 is SYGVKD in the germline V gene. CDR3 length equals 15 residues. CDR3 DNA sequence: TGTGCCATCAGTGAGCAGGGAGGGGGCAATCAGCCCCAGCATTTT. This encodes CAISEQGGGNQPQHF.

The gene calls are TRBV2 and TRBJ1-2; 8 bases align to TRBD1. This CDR3 spans 14 amino acids. Trimming took 7 bases from V and 3 from J; bases not matched to a gene: 7. The germline V gene encodes CDR1 SNHLY and CDR2 FYNNEI. The CDR3 DNA reads as TGTGCCAGCACCCCTCGGACAGGGCACTATGGCTACACCTTC. As protein: CASTPRTGHYGYTF.

The CDR3 sequence is CATSSSETQYF. The CDR3 DNA sequence: TGTGCCACCTCTTCGTCCGAGACCCAGTACTTC. The chain employs TRBV6-1 and TRBJ2-5; D not certain. The CDR3 consists of 11 residues. Germline V gene lookup returns CDR1 MNHNS and CDR2 SASEGT. V was trimmed by 10 bases and J by 5 bases, leaving 11 bases between them.

This chain joins TRBV18 and TRBJ1-4, with a weak D call TRBD1 (5 bases). Trimming cost V 1 base and J 3 bases, with 15 bases left between them. The CDR3 runs to 17 residues. Germline CDR1 is KGHSH and CDR2 is LQKENI. The CDR3 here is CASSPRSSGVANEKLFF. CDR3 in DNA: TGTGCCAGCTCACCACGATCGTCGGGGGTTGCTAATGAAAAACTGTTTTTT.

The gene calls are TRBV28 and TRBJ2-7; 9 bases are shared with TRBD1. This CDR3 spans 13 amino acids. The germline V gene has CDR1 MDHEN and CDR2 SYDVKM. V shed 6 bases, J shed 7 bases, and the junction held 7 bases outside the gene matches. The CDR3, as DNA: TGTGCCAGCAGCCCCGGGACAGGGAGGGAGCAGTACTTC. Its protein product is CASSPGTGREQYF.

This chain uses TRBV18 with TRBJ2-6; D call uncertain. The V gene's germline CDR1 is KGHSH and CDR2 LQKENI. Trimming stripped 0 bases from V and 13 bases from J, with 13 bases between. CDR3 size: 14 residues. The CDR3, as DNA: TGTGCCAGCTCACCACCGGCCGATTGGCCGGTCCTGACTTTC. Translating gives CASSPPADWPVLTF.

This clone was detected only once. The chain combines TRBV18 with TRBJ1-1, with 12 bases matching TRBD1. This CDR3 spans 16 amino acids. V was pared by 5 bases and J by 4 bases, with 8 bases of the junction left unmatched. Germline CDR1 KGHSH, CDR2 LQKENI. For the CDR3, the DNA is TGTGCCAGCTCAACACGGGACAGGGGGCGAGGCACTGAAGCTTTCTTT. It is translated as CASSTRDRGRGTEAFF.